Presented here are 10 T cell receptor beta chains from one specimen sequenced in a study of post-analysis software for immune sequencing data. Built from TCR beta cDNA, the libraries had unique molecular identifiers in them. One entry per CDR3 protein, called by TCRdb with MiXCR from the PCR reads. The profile shows more than 500,000 distinct CDR3 sequences, about a third of them singletons. Antigens of these TCRs are unknown. Study-wide points: TRBV5-6, TRBV5-1 and TRBV20-1 were among about 5 TRBV segments more frequent in patients than controls.

What was sequenced was blood. These receptors all stem from a girl aged 2-17 years with multiple sclerosis.

The table lists this clonotype with a few counts. V gene TRBV9 combines with J gene TRBJ2-3; weak D call: TRBD2 (6 bases). This CDR3 region has 15 residues. CDR1 SGDLS and CDR2 YYNGEE come from the germline V gene. V was pared by 0 bases and J by 4 bases, with 12 bases between. This CDR3 is CASSVGGTSADTQYF. CDR3 nucleotide sequence: TGTGCCAGCAGCGTAGGCGGGACCTCGGCAGATACGCAGTATTTT. The full variable domain, in which reference TRBV9 and TRBJ2-3 provide the parts outside the CDR3, is DSGVTQTPKHLITATGQRVTLRCSPRSGDLSVYWYQQSLDQGLQFLIQYYNGEERAKGNILERFSAQQFPDLHSELNLSSLELGDSALYFCASSVGGTSADTQYFGPGTRLTVL.

The chain combines TRBV3-1 with TRBJ2-7, with TRBD2 matching 11 bases. Trimming took 0 bases from V and 7 from J; bases not matched to a gene: 8. The CDR3 is made up of 16 amino acids. Germline CDR1 is LGHDT and CDR2 is YNNKEL (reference sequence). CDR3: CASSQERLAGIGEQYF. The CDR3 region has the DNA TGTGCCAGCAGCCAAGAGCGACTAGCGGGGATTGGTGAGCAGTACTTC.

This clonotype turned up a few times. The chain couples TRBV6-5 to TRBJ2-5; a weak D match, TRBD2 (6 bases). The CDR3 sequence is 16 residues long. Looked up from germline, CDR1 is MNHEY and CDR2 is SVGAGI. V was cut by 1 base and J by 7 bases, with 19 bases left in between. For the CDR3, the DNA is TGTGCCAGCAGTTACTTTCCTAGCGCCGACGGTGGGACCCAGTACTTC. As protein: CASSYFPSADGGTQYF.

There are a few counts of this clonotype. The chain has TRBV4-2 and TRBJ1-1, with D tentatively TRBD1 (6 bases). The V and J ends lost 7 bases and 3 bases respectively, with 15 bases between them. CDR3 length equals 14 residues. In germline, CDR1 is LGHNA, CDR2 YNFKEQ. The CDR3 region is CASNQGFADTEAFF. CDR3 DNA: TGTGCCAGCAACCAGGGGTTCGCGGACACTGAAGCTTTCTTT.

The J gene is TRBJ2-1, the V gene TRBV14; TRBD1 or TRBD2 may be the D gene (5 bases each). Trimming stripped 1 base from V and 8 bases from J, with 9 bases between. CDR1 is SGHDN and CDR2 is FVKESK in the germline V gene. CDR3 length: 13 amino acids. The CDR3 is CASSQARGDEQFF. In DNA, the CDR3 is TGTGCCAGCAGCCAAGCGAGAGGGGATGAGCAGTTCTTC.

This clonotype was detected only once. This chain uses TRBV10-1 with TRBJ1-5, with 7 bases fitting TRBD1. Unmatched junction bases numbered 6, after V lost 8 bases and J lost 5 bases. The CDR3 loop spans 13 amino acids. Germline lookup yields CDR1 WNHNN and CDR2 SYGVQD (reference sequence). CDR3 in DNA: TGCGCCAGCGTAGTTACAGGGGATCAGCCCCAGCATTTT. Translation gives CASVVTGDQPQHF.

This sequence joins TRBV5-1 and TRBJ2-5; either TRBD1 or TRBD2 may supply D (5 bases each). The germline CDR1 and CDR2 sequences are SGHRS and YFSETQ. This CDR3 has 14 amino acids. Trimming removed 1 base from V and 3 bases from J, with 10 bases in between. CDR3 DNA sequence: TGCGCCAGCAGCTTGAGTGGGGACGAAGAGACCCAGTACTTC. It codes for CASSLSGDEETQYF.

The chain is built from TRBV12-3 or TRBV12-4 and TRBJ2-1, with no clear D. CDR3 size: 12 residues. Trimming removed 5 bases from V and 10 bases from J, with 12 bases in between. The CDR3 nucleotides are TGTGCCAGCAGTCTTCCCCCCTACGAGCAGTTCTTC. It specifies CASSLPPYEQFF.

CDR3 loop: CASSPNYAGGDYGYTF. Here the CDR3 DNA reads TGTGCCAGCTCACCAAATTATGCAGGGGGCGACTATGGCTACACCTTC. This chain uses TRBV18 with TRBJ1-2; 8 bases fit TRBD1. The CDR3 is 16 residues long. From germline, CDR1 is KGHSH and CDR2 LQKENI. The V and J ends lost 2 bases and 3 bases, in that order; junction bases with no gene match: 8.

Here the CDR3 reads CAISRLAGGNQETQYF. For the CDR3, the DNA is TGTGCCATCAGTCGACTAGCGGGGGGGAACCAAGAGACCCAGTACTTC. The rearrangement joins TRBV10-3 to TRBJ2-5, with 14 nucleotides matching TRBD2. This CDR3 region has 16 residues. Germline V gene data show CDR1 as ENHRY and CDR2 as SYGVKD. The ends lost 5 bases at V and 0 bases at J; junction bases unmatched: 2.